The rows below give T cell receptor beta chains drawn from one sample of a study of early T cells in non-severe SARS-CoV-2 infection. TCRdb called the 5' RACE reads again in MiXCR, with one record for every CDR3 protein. This sample has tens of thousands of distinct CDR3 sequences; 13% to 15% occur once, and the top ten carry roughly 7%. The sequenced sample consisted of whole blood. The origin of the receptors is an adult who was a healthcare worker with PCR-confirmed SARS-CoV-2 infection or an uninfected control (not recorded which). CDR3s include the opening cysteine and the closing phenylalanine or tryptophan. Not every row has a clone size; where given, it reads once, few, many or a size class.

.,TRBJ2-1,TRBV20-1,CSAREIPYNEQFF
.,TRBJ1-5,TRBV28,CASSLLRGNQPQHF
few,TRBJ1-6,TRBV28,CASSLMGGNSPLHF
many,TRBJ1-1,TRBV6-1,CASSPQAVAANTEAFF
once,TRBJ2-1,TRBV6-4,CASTKGLGDGDEQFF
.,TRBJ1-1,TRBV20-1,CSAREDEAFF
few,TRBJ2-1,TRBV6-1,CASIGTSGLSDEQFF
few,TRBJ1-4,TRBV29-1,CSSRVNNEKLFF
few,TRBJ2-5,TRBV28,CASKFRGDSGETQYF
.,TRBJ1-6,TRBV20-1,CSAFTGQSSYNSPLHF
.,TRBJ2-3,TRBV19,CASSIRAASTDTQYF
.,TRBJ2-2,TRBV11-2,CASRSVSGELFF
few,TRBJ2-3,TRBV29-1,CSVDEVADTQYF
few,TRBJ1-2,TRBV11-2,CASSRWDRGYGYTF
many,TRBJ2-3,TRBV7-9,CASSLDRGYTDTQYF
.,TRBJ2-7,TRBV12-5,CASGLARDPFYF
few,TRBJ2-1,TRBV20-1,CSARDYQGNTFEQFF
many,TRBJ1-1,TRBV6-5,CASSYSWTTEAFF
few,TRBJ1-2,TRBV29-1,CSGQGENYGYTF
many,TRBJ2-7,TRBV18,CASSLTGTGIYEQYF
few,TRBJ1-5,TRBV6-6,CASSYHDRGGGNQPQHF
.,TRBJ2-7,TRBV9,CASSAGTTTRYEQYF
many,TRBJ2-7,TRBV15,CATSRIQGEYEQYF
many,TRBJ2-3,TRBV6-6,CASSYLGGTDTQYF
many,TRBJ2-3,TRBV24-1,CATSDLTSGDTDTQYF
.,TRBJ2-7,TRBV7-2,CASSSGTRRAYEQYF
.,TRBJ2-5,TRBV29-1,CSVETGGETQYF
.,TRBJ1-2,TRBV19,CASSDGQGGLYGYTF
many,TRBJ2-1,TRBV19,CASTLDRTLYNEQFF
few,TRBJ2-2,TRBV7-8,CASSLAGGPRTGELFF
.,TRBJ1-5,TRBV7-2,CASSPRGRSNQPQHF
.,TRBJ2-3,TRBV19,CASSTGTRTDTQYF
few,TRBJ2-1,TRBV5-6,CASRDSGRGDEQFF
.,TRBJ2-2,TRBV2,CASRLPNTGELFF
.,TRBJ2-7,TRBV9,CASSGDAGAPSYEQYF
.,TRBJ2-1,TRBV5-5,CASSLGRGTYNEQFF
.,TRBJ1-2,TRBV6-2/TRBV6-3,CASSYAGTAHGYTF
many,TRBJ1-1,TRBV9,CASTKQDRMNTEAFF
.,TRBJ1-4,TRBV28,CASRANRKLFF
.,TRBJ2-1,TRBV7-3,CASSSSGWSNEQFF
.,TRBJ2-7,TRBV6-5,CASSSQVGGRYYEQYF
few,TRBJ2-1,TRBV12-3/TRBV12-4,CASSKRGAASYNEQFF
few,TRBJ2-7,TRBV7-2,CASSLGREYEQYF
.,TRBJ1-2,TRBV9,CASSVGRDRAPTYGYTF
.,TRBJ1-3,TRBV12-3/TRBV12-4,CASSLSSSGNTIYF
few,TRBJ1-5,TRBV6-1,CASNDPSDRGLTSNQPQHF
few,TRBJ2-1,TRBV12-3/TRBV12-4,CASSLNPTYNEQFF
.,TRBJ2-3,TRBV19,CASIPTDSDTQYF
few,TRBJ2-1,TRBV12-3/TRBV12-4,CASSDSLTAEQFF
.,TRBJ2-7,TRBV4-2,CASSLQESRHGYEQYF
few,TRBJ2-7,TRBV20-1,CSARVAGDSYEQYF
.,TRBJ1-5,TRBV6-5,CTSSSGGGNQPQHF
few,TRBJ2-6,TRBV7-6,CASSLDFSGANVLTF
.,TRBJ2-3,TRBV11-2,CASSQPAPRSDTQYF
.,TRBJ1-2,TRBV6-5,CASSYSTGGPYGYTF